This entry features one T cell receptor (beta chain) sequence. This clone's antigen is unknown. No clone much larger than this one lies a single base away; base qualities are absent. Including cysteine and phenylalanine, the CDR3 has 14 amino acids. Only the CDR3 DNA stays, 42 bases, in frame from base 1. Looking up the germline V gene yields CDR1 SGHTA and CDR2 FQGTGA. Between the V and J ends, shortened by 4 bases and 3 bases respectively, the junction contains 12 bases. Receptors were amplified or captured by 5' RACE. Sequencing was performed on an Illumina HiSeq 2500. The second PCR ran for about 6 to 11 cycles and used a J-beta primer mix along with a sample-barcoded 5' primer. A unique molecular identifier was introduced onto each TCR beta cDNA molecule by a template-switch 5' adaptor carrying 12 random nucleotides. At least 2.5 million CDR3-containing paired-end reads were obtained from each sample. First-strand cDNA was synthesized from all RNA with the Mint cDNA synthesis kit, primed by a TRBC-specific oligonucleotide. All cDNA was treated with uracil-DNA glycosylase and then went through a first 18-cycle PCR with the universal primers M1SS and BC2_uni_R. The study's own analysis went as follows. For normalization, 1 million high-quality reads, each with a distinct molecular identifier, were randomly selected from each sample. Instead of being binned into consensus sequences, reads with shared molecular identifiers were discarded. MiTCR, run with a Q25 quality threshold and the strictest error-elimination algorithm, handled CDR3 identification, clonotype clustering and error correction. Lower-bound total TCR beta diversity was estimated with a nonparametric unseen species model using Euler transformation. The public reads were run again by TCRdb, first through fastp at Q25 and then through MiXCR, and only productive beta chains were kept. For every CDR3 protein sequence, its rows merge into one entry that carries the most common genes and DNA. These V and J calls are TCRdb output, not the study's own analysis. For this sample there are 1.4 million or so distinct CDR3 sequences; roughly 43% appear just once. Of the sample, approximately 4% falls within the top ten clones.

This sample is part of a study of blood T cells in healthy people across ages (dated by TCRdb to between 2014 and 2016). As for the study more broadly: Template switching captured roughly one uniquely barcoded TCR beta cDNA molecule per two T cells in model experiments. Age-related changes in TCR beta repertoire diversity were measured in the study by deep sequencing normalized with unique cDNA molecular identifiers. The donors were split into four age groups: young (average about 16 years), middle-aged (roughly 39), aged (about 56) and long-lived (under 85). To avoid experimental bias, donors of different ages were randomly spread across the sequencing lanes. Two additional independent replicas of 1 million unique cDNA reads from the same blood draw were analyzed for two donors (one aged 18 to 29 and one aged 80 or older). Beyond this particular receptor, the publication reports: As age increased, observed TCR beta diversity per million T cells dropped in a roughly linear way, and a significant reduction was already evident by age approximately 40. The long-lived group showed more naive CD4+ T cells, fewer expanded clones and increased TCR diversity than the aged group, suggesting age selection. A strong correlation was found between observed TCR beta diversity and the percentage of naive T cells measured by flow cytometry. Donor CMV infection status was unknown, potentially confounding age-related changes in expanded clonotypes. Estimates of total diversity from one million sequenced T cells were regarded as lower bounds and underestimates. Because profiling used bulk unsorted PBMCs, naive and antigen-experienced compartments could not be compared conclusively.

Systemically healthy Caucasian individuals from Russia, over 30 in total and aged roughly 6 to 100 years, were included as donors. Each donor gave about 9.8 milliliters of peripheral blood, drawn into EDTA-treated Vacutainer tubes. PBMCs were isolated by Ficoll-Paque density-gradient centrifugation, with at least 6 million obtained per sample. Total RNA was extracted from PBMCs with Trizol reagent, with at least 6 micrograms obtained per sample. For every donor, an aliquot of PBMCs went through flow cytometry to measure the percentages of naive CD45RAhigh/CD27high T cells. The source material was blood. The rearrangement combines TRBV7-3 with TRBJ2-5, with the D gene not clear enough to name. The source of this sequence is a woman aged 18-29 years in good health. Here is the DNA: TGTGCCAGCAGCTCCATACACGGCGAAGAGACCCAGTACTTC. It translates to CASSSIHGEETQYF.